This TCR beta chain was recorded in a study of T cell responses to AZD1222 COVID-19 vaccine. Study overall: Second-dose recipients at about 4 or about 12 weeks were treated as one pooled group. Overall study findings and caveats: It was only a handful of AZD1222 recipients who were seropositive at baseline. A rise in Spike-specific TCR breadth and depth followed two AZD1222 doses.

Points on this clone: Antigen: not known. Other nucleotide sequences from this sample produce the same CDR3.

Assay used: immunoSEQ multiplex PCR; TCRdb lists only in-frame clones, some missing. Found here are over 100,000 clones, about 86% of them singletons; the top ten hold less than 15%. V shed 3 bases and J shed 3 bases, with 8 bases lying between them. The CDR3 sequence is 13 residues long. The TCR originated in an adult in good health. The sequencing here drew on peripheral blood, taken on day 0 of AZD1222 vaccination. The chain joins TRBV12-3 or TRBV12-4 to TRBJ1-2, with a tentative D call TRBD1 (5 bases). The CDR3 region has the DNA TGTGCCAGCAGTTTGGGGGAAGACTATGGCTACACCTTC. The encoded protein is CASSLGEDYGYTF.